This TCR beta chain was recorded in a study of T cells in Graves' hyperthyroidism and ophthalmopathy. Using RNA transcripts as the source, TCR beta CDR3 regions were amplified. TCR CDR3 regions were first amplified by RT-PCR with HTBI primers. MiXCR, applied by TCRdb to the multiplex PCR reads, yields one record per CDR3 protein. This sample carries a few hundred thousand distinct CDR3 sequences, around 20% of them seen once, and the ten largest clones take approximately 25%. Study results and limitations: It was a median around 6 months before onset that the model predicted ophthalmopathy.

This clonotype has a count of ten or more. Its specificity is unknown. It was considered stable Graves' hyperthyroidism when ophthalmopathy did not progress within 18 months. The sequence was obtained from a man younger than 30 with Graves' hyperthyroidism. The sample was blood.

The chain's CDR3 is CSARDAGTSGYEQYF. DNA for the CDR3: TGCAGTGCTAGAGACGCAGGTACCTCTGGGTACGAGCAGTACTTC. V usage is TRBV20-1 and J usage is TRBJ2-7; no definite D call. V shed 0 bases and J shed 4 bases, with 16 bases lying between them. The length of the CDR3 is 15 residues. Germline CDR1 DFQATT, CDR2 SNEGSKA (reference sequence).